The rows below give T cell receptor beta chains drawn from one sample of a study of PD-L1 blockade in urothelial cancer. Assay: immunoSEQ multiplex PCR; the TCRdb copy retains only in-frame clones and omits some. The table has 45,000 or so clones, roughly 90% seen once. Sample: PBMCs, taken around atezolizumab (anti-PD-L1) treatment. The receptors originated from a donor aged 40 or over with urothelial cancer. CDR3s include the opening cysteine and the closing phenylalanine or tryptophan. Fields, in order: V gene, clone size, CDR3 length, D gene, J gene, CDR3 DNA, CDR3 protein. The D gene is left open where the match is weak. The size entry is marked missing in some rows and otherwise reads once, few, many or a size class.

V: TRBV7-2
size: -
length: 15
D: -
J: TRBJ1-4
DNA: TGTGCCAGCAGCCCACAGAACAGGGTGGAGGAAAAACTGTTTTTT
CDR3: CASSPQNRVEEKLFF

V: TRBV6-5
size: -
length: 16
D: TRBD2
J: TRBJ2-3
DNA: TGTGCCAGCAGTTCAGGACTAGCGGGAGTTTCAGATACGCAGTATTTT
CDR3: CASSSGLAGVSDTQYF

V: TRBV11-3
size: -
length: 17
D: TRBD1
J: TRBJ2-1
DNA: TGTGCCAGCAGCTTAGATCGGGCAGGGGGCATGTACAATGAGCAGTTCTTC
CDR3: CASSLDRAGGMYNEQFF

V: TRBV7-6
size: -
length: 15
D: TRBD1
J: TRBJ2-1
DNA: TGTGCCAGCAGCTCAAGGACAGGGGGCAACAATGAGCAGTTCTTC
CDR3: CASSSRTGGNNEQFF

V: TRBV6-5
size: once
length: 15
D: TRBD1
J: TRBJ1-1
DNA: TGTGCCAGCAGTTACTCCATTCAGGGGGAAACTGAAGCTTTCTTT
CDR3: CASSYSIQGETEAFF

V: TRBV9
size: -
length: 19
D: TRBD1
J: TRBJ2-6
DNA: TGTGCCAGCAGCGCTACGTGGGGACAGGGGGGCTCTGGGGCCAACGTCCTGACTTTC
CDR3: CASSATWGQGGSGANVLTF

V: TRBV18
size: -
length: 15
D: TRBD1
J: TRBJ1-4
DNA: TGTGCCAGCTCACCACGAACAGGGGGAGGTGAAAAACTGTTTTTT
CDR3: CASSPRTGGGEKLFF

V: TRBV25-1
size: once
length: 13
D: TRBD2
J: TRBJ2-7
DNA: TGTGCCAGCAGTGAATCGCCGGGGGGCGAGCAGTACTTC
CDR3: CASSESPGGEQYF

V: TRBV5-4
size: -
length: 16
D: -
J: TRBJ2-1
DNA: TGTGCCAGCTTCGACAGGGGAGGGGGTGGATGGAATGAGCAGTTCTTC
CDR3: CASFDRGGGGWNEQFF

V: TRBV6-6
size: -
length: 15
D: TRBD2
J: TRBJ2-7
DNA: TGTGCCAGCAGCCCGGGACTAGCGGGAGTTTCCGAGCAGTACTTC
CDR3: CASSPGLAGVSEQYF

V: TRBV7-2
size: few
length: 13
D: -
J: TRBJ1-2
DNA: TGTGCCAGCAGCCCCTACGGGGGCTATGGCTACACCTTC
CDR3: CASSPYGGYGYTF

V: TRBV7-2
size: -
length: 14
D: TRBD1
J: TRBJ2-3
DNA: TGTGCCAGCAGCTTGGGGACAGGGGTAGATACGCAGTATTTT
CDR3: CASSLGTGVDTQYF

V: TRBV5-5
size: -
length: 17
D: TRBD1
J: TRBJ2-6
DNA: TGTGCCAGCAGCCGTCCCGGGACAGGGACTGGGGCCAACGTCCTGACTTTC
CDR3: CASSRPGTGTGANVLTF

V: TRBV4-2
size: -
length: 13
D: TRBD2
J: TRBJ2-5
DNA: TGTGCCAGCAGCCCGGGACTAGAAGAGACCCAGTACTTC
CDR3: CASSPGLEETQYF

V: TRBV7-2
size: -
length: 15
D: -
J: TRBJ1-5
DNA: TGTGCCAGCAGCCCCCTAAGGGGTAGCAATCAGCCCCAGCATTTT
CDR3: CASSPLRGSNQPQHF

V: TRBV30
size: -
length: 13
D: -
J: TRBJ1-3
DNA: TGTGCCTGGCAGGGGATCTCTGGAAACACCATATATTTT
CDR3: CAWQGISGNTIYF

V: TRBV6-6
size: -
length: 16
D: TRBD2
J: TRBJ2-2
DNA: TGTGCCAGCAGTTACTCTGCCGGGAGGGGGACCGGGGAGCTGTTTTTT
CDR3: CASSYSAGRGTGELFF

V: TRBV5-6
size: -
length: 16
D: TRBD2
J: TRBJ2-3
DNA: TGTGCCAGCAGCTCATTCGGACTAGCGGGTGGAGATACGCAGTATTTT
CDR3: CASSSFGLAGGDTQYF

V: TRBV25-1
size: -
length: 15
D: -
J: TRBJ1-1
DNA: TGTGCCAGCAGTGAACACGGCAGTGGGAGGACTGAAGCTTTCTTT
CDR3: CASSEHGSGRTEAFF

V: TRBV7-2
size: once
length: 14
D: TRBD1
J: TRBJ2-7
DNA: TGTGCCAGCAGCACCCGGACAGGGGGCCACGAGCAGTACTTC
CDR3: CASSTRTGGHEQYF

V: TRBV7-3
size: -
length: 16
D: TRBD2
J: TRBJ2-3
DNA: TGTGCCAGCAGCTTAAGGGGGGCTAGCGGGTTGGATACGCAGTATTTT
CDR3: CASSLRGASGLDTQYF

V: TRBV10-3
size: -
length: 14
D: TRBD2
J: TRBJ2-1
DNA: TGTGCCATCAGCCCTGACCTACTAGCGGGGGAGCAGTTCTTC
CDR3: CAISPDLLAGEQFF

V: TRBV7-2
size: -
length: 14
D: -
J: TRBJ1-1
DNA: TGTGCCAGCAGCTTGGCGGGAATGAACACTGAAGCTTTCTTT
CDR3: CASSLAGMNTEAFF

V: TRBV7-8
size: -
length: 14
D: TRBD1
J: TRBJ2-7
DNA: TGTGCCAGCAGCGTCGGACAGGGCGGGTACGAGCAGTACTTC
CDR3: CASSVGQGGYEQYF

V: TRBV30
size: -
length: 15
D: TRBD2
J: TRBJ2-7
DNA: TGTGCCTGGAGCGTGACTAGCGGGAGGGCCCGCGAGCAGTACTTC
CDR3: CAWSVTSGRAREQYF

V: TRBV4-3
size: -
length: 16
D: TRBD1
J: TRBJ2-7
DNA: TGCGCCAGCAGCCAATTTACCGGGACAGTAAATTACGAGCAGTACTTC
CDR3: CASSQFTGTVNYEQYF

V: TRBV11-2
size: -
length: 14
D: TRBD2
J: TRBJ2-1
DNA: TGTGCCAGCAGCTTAGGCGGCGGGGGGGATGAGCAGTTCTTC
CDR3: CASSLGGGGDEQFF

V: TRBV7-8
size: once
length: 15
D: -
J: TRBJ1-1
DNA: TGTGCCAGCAGCTTAACGGACAGCCCGAACACTGAAGCTTTCTTT
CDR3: CASSLTDSPNTEAFF

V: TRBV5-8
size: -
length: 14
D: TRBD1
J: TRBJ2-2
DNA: TGTGCCAGCAGCCTCCAGGGGGCGTCCGGGGAGCTGTTTTTT
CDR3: CASSLQGASGELFF

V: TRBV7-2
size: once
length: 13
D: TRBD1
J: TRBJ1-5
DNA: TGTGCCAGCAGCTCACAGGGGGGTCAGCCCCAGCATTTT
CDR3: CASSSQGGQPQHF

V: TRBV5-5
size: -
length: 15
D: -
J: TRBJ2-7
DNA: TGTGCCAGCACCTCTAGATCCGGGATTTCCTACGAGCAGTACTTC
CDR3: CASTSRSGISYEQYF

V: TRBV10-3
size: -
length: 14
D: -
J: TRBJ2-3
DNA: TGTGCCATCAAGGGGGTTTCGCGGACAGATACGCAGTATTTT
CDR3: CAIKGVSRTDTQYF

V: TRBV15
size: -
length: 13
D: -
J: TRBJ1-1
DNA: TGTGCCACCAGCAGAGAGGAGGGGCGGGAAGCTTTCTTT
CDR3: CATSREEGREAFF

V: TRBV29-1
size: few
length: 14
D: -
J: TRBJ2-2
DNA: TGCAGCGTTCGGCCAGGGACGAACACCGGGGAGCTGTTTTTT
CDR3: CSVRPGTNTGELFF

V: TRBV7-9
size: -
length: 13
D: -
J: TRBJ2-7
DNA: TGTGCCAGCAGCTTAACGAGCCCCTACGAGCAGTACTTC
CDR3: CASSLTSPYEQYF

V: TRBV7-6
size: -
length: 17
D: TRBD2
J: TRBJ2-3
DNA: TGTGCCAGCAGCCTCCGACTAGCGGGGCCTAGCACAGATACGCAGTATTTT
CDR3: CASSLRLAGPSTDTQYF

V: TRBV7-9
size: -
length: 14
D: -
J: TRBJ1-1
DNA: TGTGCCAGCAGCCGTGACAGGCTCGACACTGAAGCTTTCTTT
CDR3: CASSRDRLDTEAFF

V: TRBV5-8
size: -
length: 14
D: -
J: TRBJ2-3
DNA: TGTGCCAGCAGGACACTGCTACACACAGATACGCAGTATTTT
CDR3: CASRTLLHTDTQYF

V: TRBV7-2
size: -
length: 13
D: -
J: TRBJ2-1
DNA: TGTGCCAGCAGCTTAGTCGAGTACAATGAGCAGTTCTTC
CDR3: CASSLVEYNEQFF

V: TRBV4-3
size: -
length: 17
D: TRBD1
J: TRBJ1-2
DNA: TGCGCCAGCAGCCATTCCAGGGACAGCCCGGGCGGCTATGGCTACACCTTC
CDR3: CASSHSRDSPGGYGYTF

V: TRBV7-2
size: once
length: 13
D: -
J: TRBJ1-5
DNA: TGTGCCAGCAGCGCTCGGGGCAATCAGCCCCAGCATTTT
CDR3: CASSARGNQPQHF

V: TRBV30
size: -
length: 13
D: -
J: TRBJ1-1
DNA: TGTGCCAGCAAGACCAGGGTGGGCACTGAAGCTTTCTTT
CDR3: CASKTRVGTEAFF

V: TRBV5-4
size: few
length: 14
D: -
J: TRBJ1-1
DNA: TGTGCCAGCAGCTTGGGGACAGCCAACACTGAAGCTTTCTTT
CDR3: CASSLGTANTEAFF

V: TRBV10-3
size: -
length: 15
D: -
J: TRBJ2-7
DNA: TGTGCCATCAGTGATACTCAGGAGGGCACCTACGAGCAGTACTTC
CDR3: CAISDTQEGTYEQYF

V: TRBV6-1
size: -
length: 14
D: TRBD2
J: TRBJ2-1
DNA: TGTGCCAGCAGTGTGGGTGGGAGGGCCAGGGAGCAGTTCTTC
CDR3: CASSVGGRAREQFF

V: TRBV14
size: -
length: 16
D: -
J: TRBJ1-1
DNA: TGTGCCAGCAGCCAGCTTACCAGGGGACGGGTCACTGAAGCTTTCTTT
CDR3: CASSQLTRGRVTEAFF